This T cell receptor beta chain was found in a study of T cell repertoires in aging, cancer and after chemotherapy. TCR beta rearrangements were amplified from peripheral blood genomic DNA. Multiplex touch-down PCR with TRB-A/B primers amplified rearranged V-D-J TRB sequences. TCRdb used MiXCR to reprocess the multiplex PCR reads, holding one entry per CDR3 protein. This sample has roughly 6,000 distinct CDR3 sequences, with about 38% found just once. Germline V gene sequence: CDR1 SGHTA, CDR2 FQGNSA. Between the trimmed V and J ends, which lost 1 base and 2 bases, there was a span of 11 bases. The CDR3 totals 15 residues.

This TCR came from a human donor with a blood cancer. Sequences were obtained from blood. This chain links TRBV7-2 with TRBJ2-5, with D unresolved. The CDR3 DNA is TGTGCCAGCAGCTTAGTAGGGTTAGGGCAAGAGACCCAGTACTTC. Amino acids: CASSLVGLGQETQYF.